This entry concerns a single T cell receptor (beta chain). This sample is drawn from a study of blood T cell repertoires in COVID-19. The germline V and J ends were trimmed by 2 bases and 2 bases, with 12 bases remaining between them. Germline V gene sequence: CDR1 GTSNPN, CDR2 SVGIG (reference sequence). The CDR3 is made up of 14 amino acids. Methods used by the authors: Using reference gene primer amplification, nucleated cell counts were estimated. Only in-frame clones appear in the TCRdb table, and some are missing; sequencing was by immunoSEQ multiplex PCR. V and J calls and clone size come straight from that table; D and trimming were deduced from the DNA. The sample holds over 200,000 clones, approximately 90% seen once.

Input material: PBMCs or T cells enriched from blood (not recorded which). The clonotype comes from a woman aged 40 to 50 with acute COVID-19. The V gene is TRBV30, the J gene TRBJ1-2; tentatively, D is TRBD1 (6 bases). The CDR3 here is CAWSLGHRNYGYTF. In DNA, the CDR3 is TGTGCCTGGAGTTTGGGACACCGCAACTATGGCTACACCTTC.